The 18 T cell receptor beta chains presented below share a single source sample, sequenced in a study of T-cell memory formation after mild COVID-19. Using its own MiXCR run on the 5' RACE reads, TCRdb lists one record per CDR3 protein. The table includes around 470,000 distinct CDR3 sequences, around 19% detected once. Input material: PBMCs or a T cell subset sorted from them (not recorded which). These receptors were taken from an adult woman who had mild COVID-19 (a few samples of this study predate the infection). Cell type and time point are not known.

There are many counts of this clonotype. The chain has TRBV12-3 or TRBV12-4 and TRBJ1-1; maybe TRBD1 (5 bases). V dropped 1 base and J dropped 6 bases, with 9 bases sitting between them. The CDR3 totals 13 residues. CDR3 sequence: CASSLVQGAEAFF. Here the CDR3 DNA reads TGTGCCAGCAGTTTAGTTCAGGGAGCTGAAGCTTTCTTT.

CDR3 sequence: CASSATPGQGIYEQYF. CDR3 DNA: TGTGCCAGCAGCGCTACCCCGGGACAGGGGATCTACGAGCAGTACTTC. The chain uses TRBV9 and TRBJ2-7, with TRBD1 matching 10 bases. Germline assignment: CDR1 SGDLS and CDR2 YYNGEE. CDR3 length: 16 residues. The V gene end was trimmed by 3 bases and the J gene end by 3 bases; junction bases not matched to a gene: 9.

This clonotype was detected only a few times. V usage is TRBV28 and J usage is TRBJ2-3; TRBD2 aligns across 7 bases. Trimming removed 3 bases from V and 1 base from J; junction bases left unmatched: 4. The CDR3 has 15 amino acids. The germline V gene has CDR1 MDHEN and CDR2 SYDVKM. Here the CDR3 reads CASSFRREGTDTQYF. As DNA, the CDR3 is TGTGCCAGCAGTTTTCGTCGGGAGGGCACAGATACGCAGTATTTT.

The V call is TRBV5-1, the J call TRBJ2-7; TRBD1 matches at 10 bases. CDR3 length equals 14 residues. Per the germline V gene, CDR1 is SGHRS and CDR2 is YFSETQ. Unmatched junction bases numbered 7, after V lost 4 bases and J lost 6 bases. The CDR3: CASSQGRTGGEQYF. The CDR3 DNA is TGCGCCAGCAGCCAGGGCCGGACAGGGGGCGAGCAGTACTTC.

This clonotype was picked up a small number of times. The V and J genes are TRBV12-3 or TRBV12-4 and TRBJ1-1; D unclear. V lost 1 base to trimming and J lost 7 bases, with 7 bases between them. CDR3 length: 12 residues. The CDR3: CASSLGKGEAFF. For the CDR3, the DNA is TGTGCCAGCAGTTTAGGTAAAGGTGAAGCTTTCTTT.

This clonotype was found a few times. The rearrangement uses TRBV5-1 and TRBJ2-7; TRBD1 aligns across 8 bases. This CDR3 is 14 amino acids long. V gave up 0 bases and J gave up 8 bases; unmatched junction bases: 7. Germline V gene lookup returns CDR1 SGHRS and CDR2 YFSETQ. The CDR3 is CASSLGAGQGQQYF. CDR3 coding DNA: TGCGCCAGCAGCTTGGGGGCCGGACAGGGTCAGCAGTACTTC.

CDR3 protein: CASRPGQGAGAEAFF. CDR3 sequence (DNA): TGTGCCAGCAGGCCGGGACAGGGGGCGGGCGCTGAAGCTTTCTTT. V usage is TRBV7-9 and J usage is TRBJ1-1; the match to TRBD1 covers 12 bases. The CDR3 runs to 15 residues. Germline CDR1 and CDR2: SEHNR and FQNEAQ (reference sequence). After removal of 6 bases from V and 6 bases from J, the junction contained 8 bases not matched to a gene.

This clonotype was seen a handful of times. The chain has TRBV7-2 and TRBJ1-3; D unclear. Germline-derived CDR1 and CDR2 are SGHTA and FQGNSA. Trimming pared 1 base from V and 0 bases from J, leaving 4 bases between. The length of the CDR3 is 14 residues. Written as DNA, the CDR3 is TGTGCCAGCAGCTTAGACGGCTCTGGAAACACCATATATTTT. It specifies CASSLDGSGNTIYF.

The rearrangement links TRBV7-3 to TRBJ1-4, with TRBD1 as a possible D gene (5 bases). CDR1 and CDR2 (germline): SGHTA, FQGTGA. The CDR3 runs 15 residues. V gave up 0 bases and J gave up 8 bases, with 13 bases separating them. The CDR3 here is CASSLTGGPGEKLFF. In nucleotides, the CDR3 is TGTGCCAGCAGCTTAACCGGGGGTCCTGGAGAAAAACTGTTTTTT.

The genes are TRBV24-1 and TRBJ2-7, with 9 bases aligning to TRBD2. The CDR3 is 15 amino acids. V was pared by 2 bases and J by 4 bases, with 5 bases of the junction left unmatched. Germline values: CDR1 KGHDR, CDR2 SFDVKD. The CDR3 reads CATSDSLAGPYEQYF. CDR3 DNA: TGTGCCACCAGTGATTCTCTAGCGGGGCCGTACGAGCAGTACTTC.

This clonotype was recorded a few times. The V and J genes are TRBV6-5 and TRBJ2-4, with TRBD2 matching 7 bases. This CDR3 contains 15 residues. CDR1 is MNHEY and CDR2 is SVGAGI in the germline V gene. Germline trimming cut 4 bases from V and 8 bases from J; bases unmatched to any gene: 11. CDR3 nucleotides: TGTGCCAGCAGTTCCGTGGGGGAGGGGAGGGACATTCAGTACTTC. Protein product: CASSSVGEGRDIQYF.

The chain recombines TRBV5-1 with TRBJ2-1, with D maybe TRBD2 (5 bases). The germline V and J ends were trimmed by 8 bases and 10 bases, with 19 bases remaining between them. The germline CDR1 and CDR2 sequences are SGHRS and YFSETQ. This CDR3 is 13 amino acids long. The CDR3 loop is CARSSGSPNEQFF. CDR3 sequence (DNA): TGCGCCAGGTCCTCGGGGTCCCCAAACGAGCAGTTCTTC.

The chain combines TRBV20-1 with TRBJ2-3, with D unclear. Looked up from germline, CDR1 is DFQATT and CDR2 is SNEGSKA (reference sequence). Trimming took 5 bases from V and 2 from J, leaving 17 bases between them. The CDR3 consists of 15 residues. As DNA, the CDR3 is TGCAGTGCTGATACTCGACGCTCCGACACAGATACGCAGTATTTT. Its translation: CSADTRRSDTDTQYF.

The genes are TRBV11-2 and TRBJ2-5; TRBD2 is a possible D gene (5 bases). CDR1 and CDR2 (germline): SGHAT, FQNNGV. The V end was cut by 5 bases, the J end by 5 bases, with 15 bases between. The CDR3 is made up of 14 amino acids. Here the CDR3 reads CASSGSGESETQYF. CDR3 sequence (DNA): TGTGCCAGCAGCGGTAGTGGGGAGAGTGAGACCCAGTACTTC. The entire variable domain, with the rest obtained from reference TRBV11-2 and TRBJ2-5, is as follows: EAGVAQSPRYKIIEKRQSVAFWCNPISGHATLYWYQQILGQGPKLLIQFQNNGVVDDSQLPKDRFSAERLKGVDSTLKIQPAKLEDSAVYLCASSGSGESETQYFGPGTRLLVL.

In this sample, this clonotype turned up a few times. This chain links TRBV11-3 with TRBJ2-4; possible D gene TRBD1, 5 bases. This CDR3 has 14 residues. In germline, CDR1 is SGHNT, CDR2 YENEEA. The V end was cut by 3 bases, the J end by 10 bases, with 16 bases between. The CDR3 spells CASSFSSGILIQYF. The CDR3 DNA sequence: TGTGCCAGCAGCTTTTCGTCAGGGATCCTAATTCAGTACTTC.

This clonotype was detected only a few times. The genes are TRBV5-1 and TRBJ2-1; tentative D call: TRBD2 (5 bases). This CDR3 has 14 residues. V was trimmed by 0 bases and J by 6 bases, leaving 10 bases between them. Germline lookup yields CDR1 SGHRS and CDR2 YFSETQ. The CDR3 protein is CASSLGGSLNEQFF. The CDR3 coding sequence is TGCGCCAGCAGCTTGGGAGGGTCGCTCAATGAGCAGTTCTTC.

Many counts were recorded for this clonotype. The chain couples TRBV5-1 to TRBJ2-5; TRBD2 agrees at 13 bases. The CDR3 covers 15 residues. V lost 4 bases, J lost 5 bases, and 5 bases stayed unmatched. Per the germline V gene, CDR1 is SGHRS and CDR2 is YFSETQ. In DNA form, the CDR3 reads TGCGCCAGCAGCCCCGGACTAGCGGGAGTGGAGACCCAGTACTTC. Its protein product is CASSPGLAGVETQYF.

This clonotype was counted only a few times. V and J are TRBV30 and TRBJ2-2; D gene uncertain. Germline V gene lookup returns CDR1 GTSNPN and CDR2 SVGIG (reference sequence). The V end was cut by 5 bases, the J end by 2 bases, with 9 bases between. The CDR3 covers 13 residues. CDR3 coding DNA: TGTGCCTGGGAGGTATTTAACACCGGGGAGCTGTTTTTT. Residues: CAWEVFNTGELFF.